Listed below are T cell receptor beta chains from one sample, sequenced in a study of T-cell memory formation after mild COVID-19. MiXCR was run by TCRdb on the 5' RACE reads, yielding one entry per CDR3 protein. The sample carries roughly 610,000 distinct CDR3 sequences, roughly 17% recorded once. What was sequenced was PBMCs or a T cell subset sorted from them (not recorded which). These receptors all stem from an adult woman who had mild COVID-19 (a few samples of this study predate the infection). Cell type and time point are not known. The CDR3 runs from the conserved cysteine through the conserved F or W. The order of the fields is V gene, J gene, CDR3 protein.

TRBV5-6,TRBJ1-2,CASSLDTGVIINYGYTF
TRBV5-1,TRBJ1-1,CASSTGDRSGTEAFF
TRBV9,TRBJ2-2,CASSVGRENTGELFF
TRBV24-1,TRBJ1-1,CATSDHREAEAFF
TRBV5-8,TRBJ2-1,CASSSGLAGSPYNEQFF
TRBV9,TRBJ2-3,CASTIGGNADTQYF
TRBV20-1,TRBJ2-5,CSARGRGWETQYF
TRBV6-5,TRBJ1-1,CASSSKGGTTEAFF
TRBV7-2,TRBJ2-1,CASSLDRTSGNNEQFF
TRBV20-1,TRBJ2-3,CSANGRDYLQDTQYF
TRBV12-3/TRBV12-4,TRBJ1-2,CASSVRGSAPTF
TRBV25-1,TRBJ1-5,CASSESEATNTGANQPQHF
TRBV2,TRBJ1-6,CASSEAAGAALNSPLHF
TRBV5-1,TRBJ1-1,CASSFQQNTEAFF
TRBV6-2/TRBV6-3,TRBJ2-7,CASSYKGQGAYEQYF
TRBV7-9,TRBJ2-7,CASTPDYLLTPSSYEQYF
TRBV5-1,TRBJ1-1,CASSLDSPGSEAFF
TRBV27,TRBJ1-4,CASSLRYSSANEKLFF
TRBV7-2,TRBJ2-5,CASSLFHGYQETQYF
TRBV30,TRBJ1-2,CAWSITGTGAVGYTF
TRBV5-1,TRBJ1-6,CASSLEAGLDSPLHF
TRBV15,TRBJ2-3,CATSSGGAGVTDTQYF
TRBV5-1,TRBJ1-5,CASSPYGDGNQPQHF